These T cell receptor beta chains were read from a single sample in a study of blood T cell repertoires in COVID-19. The method was immunoSEQ multiplex PCR; TCRdb's version includes in-frame clones alone and lacks a portion of them. The sample contains fewer than 450,000 clones, 88% of which appear only once. The specimen sequenced was peripheral blood. The receptors come from a woman between 45 and 65 years old with COVID-19, enrolled during active disease. The CDR3 runs from the conserved cysteine through the conserved F or W. A D gene is named only where the DNA matches it firmly. Some rows have no size entry. The others give once, few or many, or a class for an expanded clone.

V: TRBV30; D: TRBD1; J: TRBJ1-2; size: NA; DNA: TGTGCCTGGAGTTTAACGACAGGGGAGGGCTATGGCTACACCTTC; CDR3: CAWSLTTGEGYGYTF
V: TRBV19; D: NA; J: TRBJ1-4; size: NA; DNA: TGTGCCAGTAGTATCGCGTGGTCTAATGAAAAACTGTTTTTT; CDR3: CASSIAWSNEKLFF
V: TRBV19; D: NA; J: TRBJ2-1; size: NA; DNA: TGTGCCAGTAGTATAGAATCCGGGGACTCCTACAATGAGCAGTTCTTC; CDR3: CASSIESGDSYNEQFF
V: TRBV27; D: TRBD1; J: TRBJ1-1; size: NA; DNA: TGTGCCAGCAGTGACAGGGTTTTCACTGAAGCTTTCTTT; CDR3: CASSDRVFTEAFF
V: TRBV5-4; D: TRBD1; J: TRBJ1-6; size: NA; DNA: TGTGCCAGCAGCGGGGGACAGGAGACACCCCTCCACTTT; CDR3: CASSGGQETPLHF
V: TRBV9; D: NA; J: TRBJ2-1; size: NA; DNA: TGTGCCAGCAGCGTAGGAGGGTTCAATGAGCAGTTCTTC; CDR3: CASSVGGFNEQFF
V: TRBV3-1/TRBV3-2; D: NA; J: TRBJ1-4; size: NA; DNA: TGTGCCAGCAGCCCCCGGACAGTGGGAACCTTCTCAACTAATGAAAAACTGTTTTTT; CDR3: CASSPRTVGTFSTNEKLFF
V: TRBV10-1; D: TRBD1; J: TRBJ2-5; size: NA; DNA: TGCGCCAGCAGTGAATCGGGACAGGGTCGCTCAGAGACCCAGTACTTC; CDR3: CASSESGQGRSETQYF
V: TRBV6-5; D: NA; J: TRBJ1-1; size: NA; DNA: TGTGCCAGCAGTCGCTACAGGAGGGATAACACTGAAGCTTTCTTT; CDR3: CASSRYRRDNTEAFF
V: TRBV6-5; D: TRBD2; J: TRBJ2-1; size: NA; DNA: TGTGCCAGCAGTTCCGGGACTAGCGGCTACAATGAGCAGTTCTTC; CDR3: CASSSGTSGYNEQFF
V: TRBV20-1; D: NA; J: TRBJ1-3; size: NA; DNA: TGCAGTGCTAGTCTGGCGGACACCATATATTTT; CDR3: CSASLADTIYF
V: TRBV30; D: TRBD1; J: TRBJ1-2; size: NA; DNA: TGTGCCTGGAACCCCGGGACAGGGGGCAAAGACTATGGCTACACCTTC; CDR3: CAWNPGTGGKDYGYTF
V: TRBV6-2/TRBV6-3; D: NA; J: TRBJ1-1; size: NA; DNA: TGTGCCAGCAGTTACATCCGTGAAGCTTTCTTT; CDR3: CASSYIREAFF
V: TRBV10-3; D: NA; J: TRBJ1-2; size: NA; DNA: TGTGCCATCAGGGGAGCCTGGGACTATGGCTACACCTTC; CDR3: CAIRGAWDYGYTF
V: TRBV7-8; D: NA; J: TRBJ1-4; size: once; DNA: TGTGCCAGCAGCCCGTTGAGCCTGGGAGGGGCGGGAGCAACTAATGAAAAACTGTTTTTT; CDR3: CASSPLSLGGAGATNEKLFF
V: TRBV30; D: TRBD1; J: TRBJ2-1; size: NA; DNA: TGTGCCTGGCGCCAGGGACAGGCCTCCAATGAGCAGTTCTTC; CDR3: CAWRQGQASNEQFF
V: TRBV19; D: NA; J: TRBJ1-1; size: NA; DNA: TGTGCCAGTAGTATAGGAACAGAATACACTGAAGCTTTCTTT; CDR3: CASSIGTEYTEAFF
V: TRBV15; D: NA; J: TRBJ2-2; size: once; DNA: TGTGCCACCAGCAGAGGCGACGGGGGGCAGGGAAATACCGGGGAGCTGTTTTTT; CDR3: CATSRGDGGQGNTGELFF
V: TRBV7-9; D: NA; J: TRBJ1-3; size: once; DNA: TGTGCCAGCAGCTCGGGAGGAAACACCATATATTTT; CDR3: CASSSGGNTIYF
V: TRBV7-9; D: NA; J: TRBJ1-6; size: few; DNA: TGTGCCAGCAGCTTAGGGACAAAGAATTCACCCCTCCACTTT; CDR3: CASSLGTKNSPLHF
V: TRBV4-1; D: TRBD1; J: TRBJ1-6; size: NA; DNA: TGCGCCAGCACCTCCCCGGGACAGGGAGTCCATTCACCCCTCCACTTT; CDR3: CASTSPGQGVHSPLHF
V: TRBV29-1; D: NA; J: TRBJ1-4; size: NA; DNA: TGCAGCGGTTACAGGCCCCTCGAAGGAAAACTGTTTTTT; CDR3: CSGYRPLEGKLFF
V: TRBV28; D: NA; J: TRBJ1-6; size: NA; DNA: TGTGCCAGCAGATCCCTGCGGACAGCCCCGGGGGGTTCACCCCTCCACTTT; CDR3: CASRSLRTAPGGSPLHF
V: TRBV20-1; D: NA; J: TRBJ1-6; size: NA; DNA: TGCAGTGCTAGTCAGACAGTTTTGGGATCACCCCTCCACTTT; CDR3: CSASQTVLGSPLHF
V: TRBV9; D: TRBD2; J: TRBJ2-2; size: once; DNA: TGTGCCAGCAGCGAAACTAGCGGGGGGCGGGTTAACACCGGGGAGCTGTTTTTT; CDR3: CASSETSGGRVNTGELFF
V: TRBV2; D: TRBD1; J: TRBJ1-2; size: once; DNA: TGTGCCAGCATAGTAGGGGGCGATGGCTACACCTTC; CDR3: CASIVGGDGYTF
V: TRBV14; D: NA; J: TRBJ2-5; size: NA; DNA: TGTGCCAGCAGCCATCCGACTAGGACGAAAGAGACCCAGTACTTC; CDR3: CASSHPTRTKETQYF
V: TRBV30; D: NA; J: TRBJ1-1; size: NA; DNA: TGTGCCTGCATAGGGGGGGTTAACACTGAAGCTTTCTTT; CDR3: CACIGGVNTEAFF
V: TRBV7-2; D: TRBD1; J: TRBJ2-2; size: NA; DNA: TGTGCCAGCAGCCCCCTGGCGCAGGGGGCCGGGGAGCTGTTTTTT; CDR3: CASSPLAQGAGELFF
V: TRBV6-5; D: NA; J: TRBJ2-3; size: NA; DNA: TGTGCGACTCAGGTAGGGGGCACAGATACGCAGTATTTT; CDR3: CATQVGGTDTQYF
V: TRBV21-1; D: NA; J: TRBJ1-2; size: once; DNA: TGTGCCAGCAGTTTCGAACGTTGTGGGACAGGGGGCAGGTATGGCTACACCTTC; CDR3: CASSFERCGTGGRYGYTF
V: TRBV27; D: TRBD1; J: TRBJ1-4; size: once; DNA: TGTGCCAGCAGTTTATCGGGGGGACAGTCTAGGAAACTGTTTTTT; CDR3: CASSLSGGQSRKLFF
V: TRBV9; D: NA; J: TRBJ2-5; size: few; DNA: TGTGCCAGCAGCCAGACCGGGGGAGAGACCCAGTACTTC; CDR3: CASSQTGGETQYF
V: TRBV3-1/TRBV3-2; D: NA; J: TRBJ2-1; size: NA; DNA: TGTGCCAGCAGCCTCGGGGGTGACGGCAATGAGCAGTTCTTC; CDR3: CASSLGGDGNEQFF
V: TRBV5-1; D: NA; J: TRBJ2-7; size: NA; DNA: TGCGCCAGCAGCTTAAGGCCCCCGGGCGGGCTCGCTGTTTACGAGCAGTACTTC; CDR3: CASSLRPPGGLAVYEQYF
V: TRBV5-4; D: TRBD2; J: TRBJ2-3; size: NA; DNA: TGTGCCAGCAGCGGTCCCGGGGGGGGTAGCACAGATACGCAGTATTTT; CDR3: CASSGPGGGSTDTQYF
V: TRBV6-5; D: NA; J: TRBJ1-1; size: NA; DNA: TGTGCCAGCAGTAAAAGAGGGAACACTGAAGCTTTCTTT; CDR3: CASSKRGNTEAFF
V: TRBV7-9; D: NA; J: TRBJ1-1; size: NA; DNA: TGTGCCAGCAGCCTCTTGAACCGGGACTTGATTTGGACTGAAGCTTTCTTT; CDR3: CASSLLNRDLIWTEAFF
V: TRBV23-1; D: NA; J: TRBJ1-5; size: NA; DNA: TGCGCCAGTGGCGGGGTGTTCGGGCAGCCCCAGCATTTT; CDR3: CASGGVFGQPQHF
V: TRBV6-2/TRBV6-3; D: TRBD1; J: TRBJ2-5; size: once; DNA: TGTGCCAGCAGTTACATGACAGGGGATAAAGAGACCCAGTACTTC; CDR3: CASSYMTGDKETQYF
V: TRBV19; D: NA; J: TRBJ1-5; size: NA; DNA: TGTGCCAGTAGTATCCGGGATAGCAATCAGCCCCAGCATTTT; CDR3: CASSIRDSNQPQHF
V: TRBV1; D: NA; J: TRBJ2-3; size: NA; DNA: TGCACCAGCAGCCTGAGCGGGGGGGCCGATACGCAGTATTTT; CDR3: CTSSLSGGADTQYF
V: TRBV3-1/TRBV3-2; D: TRBD1; J: TRBJ2-5; size: NA; DNA: TGTGCCAGCAGCCCAAGAGGGGGCAGGGAGACCCAGTACTTC; CDR3: CASSPRGGRETQYF
V: TRBV12-5; D: TRBD1; J: TRBJ1-5; size: NA; DNA: TGTGCTAGTGCCGATACGACCACGGGACAGAACAATCAGCCCCAGCATTTT; CDR3: CASADTTTGQNNQPQHF
V: TRBV18; D: NA; J: TRBJ1-2; size: NA; DNA: TGTGCCAGCTCACCACCGAGGGCAGCCCAAGACTATGGCTACACCTTC; CDR3: CASSPPRAAQDYGYTF
V: TRBV5-1; D: NA; J: TRBJ2-2; size: NA; DNA: TGCGCCAGCAGCTATGGTCCAGGGAACACCGGGGAGCTGTTTTTT; CDR3: CASSYGPGNTGELFF
V: TRBV7-9; D: NA; J: TRBJ2-2; size: once; DNA: TGTGCCAGCAGCCCACAGAACACCGGGGAGCTGTTTTTT; CDR3: CASSPQNTGELFF
V: TRBV6-5; D: NA; J: TRBJ1-5; size: NA; DNA: TGTGCCAGCTCCTTCTATAGCAATCAGCCCCAGCATTTT; CDR3: CASSFYSNQPQHF
V: TRBV24-1; D: TRBD2; J: TRBJ2-5; size: NA; DNA: TGTGCCACCAGTGATGGAGCGGGGGGGCCCCAAGAGACCCAGTACTTC; CDR3: CATSDGAGGPQETQYF
V: TRBV10-1; D: TRBD1; J: TRBJ1-1; size: NA; DNA: TGCGCCAGTCGCCGTACCAGACAGGGGGTAGGTGAAGCTTTCTTT; CDR3: CASRRTRQGVGEAFF
V: TRBV2; D: NA; J: TRBJ2-1; size: NA; DNA: TGTGCCAGCAGTACTTACGGACACTCAACCCCCAATGAGCAGTTCTTC; CDR3: CASSTYGHSTPNEQFF
V: TRBV9; D: NA; J: TRBJ1-1; size: NA; DNA: TGTGCCAGCAGGTCCCGGGACACCAACACTGAAGCTTTCTTT; CDR3: CASRSRDTNTEAFF
V: TRBV11-2; D: TRBD1; J: TRBJ1-1; size: NA; DNA: TGTGCCAGCAGCTTAGCTGGCCGACAGGGGCGGAACACTGAAGCTTTCTTT; CDR3: CASSLAGRQGRNTEAFF
V: TRBV30; D: NA; J: TRBJ2-5; size: NA; DNA: TGTGCCTGGGGACAGCAAGAGACCCAGTACTTC; CDR3: CAWGQQETQYF